Listed below are T cell receptor beta chains from one sample, sequenced in a study of PD-1 blockade in classical Hodgkin lymphoma. Sequencing was performed with immunoSEQ multiplex PCR; in TCRdb, only in-frame clones are kept and a portion is missing. The sample includes tens of thousands of clones, 65% to 80% of them seen just once. The material sequenced was peripheral blood mononuclear cells (PBMCs), taken before the fourth cycle of nivolumab. The receptors shown here come from a human donor with classical Hodgkin lymphoma. CDR3s include the opening cysteine and the closing phenylalanine or tryptophan. A D gene is named only where the DNA matches it firmly. Size is stated for part of the rows, as once, few or many counts, or as a class when the clone is expanded.

len: 18
abundance: -
d_gene: TRBD1
v_gene: TRBV5-1
j_gene: TRBJ1-2
CDR3aa: CASSSRTGADFASGGYTF

len: 18
abundance: many
d_gene: -
v_gene: TRBV7-6
j_gene: TRBJ2-4
CDR3aa: CASSLDDSGVYDKNIQYF

len: 16
abundance: few
d_gene: -
v_gene: TRBV4-1
j_gene: TRBJ2-1
CDR3aa: CASSQVDLISYNEQFF

len: 15
abundance: few
d_gene: -
v_gene: TRBV5-5
j_gene: TRBJ1-2
CDR3aa: CASSLATIWNYGYTF

len: 13
abundance: -
d_gene: TRBD1
v_gene: TRBV28
j_gene: TRBJ1-2
CDR3aa: CASSQGVNYGYTF

len: 19
abundance: -
d_gene: -
v_gene: TRBV7-5
j_gene: TRBJ2-7
CDR3aa: CARRFSTGTSVLKAYEQYF

len: 16
abundance: few
d_gene: TRBD2
v_gene: TRBV6-6
j_gene: TRBJ2-1
CDR3aa: CASRALAGGRLDEQFF

len: 13
abundance: -
d_gene: TRBD2
v_gene: TRBV5-1
j_gene: TRBJ2-3
CDR3aa: CASSGTPRGTQYF

len: 14
abundance: -
d_gene: -
v_gene: TRBV9
j_gene: TRBJ1-1
CDR3aa: CASSVSPENTEAFF

len: 17
abundance: -
d_gene: TRBD2
v_gene: TRBV28
j_gene: TRBJ2-2
CDR3aa: CASSPTSGRANTGELFF

len: 13
abundance: -
d_gene: -
v_gene: TRBV7-2
j_gene: TRBJ1-1
CDR3aa: CASSWERNTEAFF

len: 14
abundance: -
d_gene: -
v_gene: TRBV5-1
j_gene: TRBJ1-1
CDR3aa: CASSLGLENTEAFF

len: 15
abundance: -
d_gene: -
v_gene: TRBV11-2
j_gene: TRBJ2-1
CDR3aa: CASSLALREFNEQFF

len: 18
abundance: -
d_gene: -
v_gene: TRBV2
j_gene: TRBJ2-7
CDR3aa: CASSWYGGTADQSYEQYF

len: 15
abundance: -
d_gene: -
v_gene: TRBV4-1
j_gene: TRBJ2-7
CDR3aa: CASSLRTADPYEQYF

len: 15
abundance: -
d_gene: -
v_gene: TRBV5-4
j_gene: TRBJ2-7
CDR3aa: CASSLNRDNSYEQYF

len: 12
abundance: -
d_gene: -
v_gene: TRBV28
j_gene: TRBJ2-5
CDR3aa: CASSQGQETQYF

len: 12
abundance: -
d_gene: -
v_gene: TRBV5-5
j_gene: TRBJ2-2
CDR3aa: CASSSYTGELFF

len: 14
abundance: -
d_gene: TRBD1
v_gene: TRBV6-5
j_gene: TRBJ1-2
CDR3aa: CASSSWDSLYGYTF

len: 19
abundance: once
d_gene: TRBD1
v_gene: TRBV2
j_gene: TRBJ1-3
CDR3aa: CASSGRQGSIQGLGNTIYF

len: 13
abundance: once
d_gene: -
v_gene: TRBV28
j_gene: TRBJ1-1
CDR3aa: CASSLSPGREAFF

len: 21
abundance: -
d_gene: -
v_gene: TRBV29-1
j_gene: TRBJ2-7
CDR3aa: CSVELFPSPGLKVPQSGEQYF

len: 16
abundance: -
d_gene: -
v_gene: TRBV12-5
j_gene: TRBJ2-1
CDR3aa: CASGPSGVASYNEQFF

len: 13
abundance: -
d_gene: TRBD2
v_gene: TRBV4-3
j_gene: TRBJ2-1
CDR3aa: CASSPSGVDEQFF

len: 15
abundance: -
d_gene: -
v_gene: TRBV4-1
j_gene: TRBJ2-3
CDR3aa: CASSQGGLITDTQYF

len: 15
abundance: -
d_gene: TRBD2
v_gene: TRBV29-1
j_gene: TRBJ2-3
CDR3aa: CSVDQASGRGDTQYF

len: 16
abundance: -
d_gene: TRBD2
v_gene: TRBV5-1
j_gene: TRBJ2-1
CDR3aa: CASSLGLSGSGNEQFF

len: 13
abundance: -
d_gene: -
v_gene: TRBV19
j_gene: TRBJ2-1
CDR3aa: CASSMEGQYEQFF

len: 11
abundance: once
d_gene: -
v_gene: TRBV6-5
j_gene: TRBJ2-7
CDR3aa: CASKIGHEQYF

len: 15
abundance: -
d_gene: TRBD1
v_gene: TRBV28
j_gene: TRBJ1-4
CDR3aa: CASSGPGQVTEKLFF

len: 15
abundance: -
d_gene: -
v_gene: TRBV4-1
j_gene: TRBJ2-5
CDR3aa: CASSSWQGKTETQYF

len: 15
abundance: -
d_gene: -
v_gene: TRBV28
j_gene: TRBJ1-5
CDR3aa: CASSQTGRRNQPQHF

len: 12
abundance: -
d_gene: TRBD1
v_gene: TRBV10-2
j_gene: TRBJ2-1
CDR3aa: CASSPGQREQFF

len: 16
abundance: once
d_gene: -
v_gene: TRBV7-2
j_gene: TRBJ2-1
CDR3aa: CASSLDLSRLANEQFF

len: 13
abundance: -
d_gene: -
v_gene: TRBV19
j_gene: TRBJ2-7
CDR3aa: CASSIGRLYEQYF

len: 17
abundance: -
d_gene: TRBD1
v_gene: TRBV27
j_gene: TRBJ2-5
CDR3aa: CASSSHRDRMYQETQYF

len: 12
abundance: -
d_gene: -
v_gene: TRBV2
j_gene: TRBJ1-2
CDR3aa: CASSGLSYGYTF

len: 16
abundance: -
d_gene: TRBD2
v_gene: TRBV4-1
j_gene: TRBJ2-7
CDR3aa: CASSHTAGGGPYEQYF

len: 11
abundance: -
d_gene: -
v_gene: TRBV20-1
j_gene: TRBJ1-2
CDR3aa: CSARTGGGYTF

len: 15
abundance: -
d_gene: -
v_gene: TRBV4-1
j_gene: TRBJ2-4
CDR3aa: CASSQFLVGTPTQYF

len: 12
abundance: -
d_gene: -
v_gene: TRBV28
j_gene: TRBJ2-7
CDR3aa: CASSSPWGEQYF

len: 13
abundance: -
d_gene: TRBD2
v_gene: TRBV29-1
j_gene: TRBJ2-5
CDR3aa: CSQLTSTSETQYF